These 16 T cell receptor beta chains originate from one sample sequenced in a study of PD-1 blockade in classical Hodgkin lymphoma. TCRdb's table, derived via immunoSEQ multiplex PCR, lists solely in-frame clones and lacks some. The sample lists tens of thousands of clones, roughly nine tenths seen once, with about 0.34% in the top ten. Time point in this sample: newly diagnosed, previously untreated cHL patient sample. Purified CD4+ T cells were obtained from thawed PBMCs through magnetic negative selection. The sequencing input was CD4+ T cells from blood. The receptor set was obtained from a human donor with classical Hodgkin lymphoma.

This chain joins TRBV19 and TRBJ2-7; D is perhaps TRBD1 (6 bases). The CDR3 sequence is 15 residues long. V was trimmed by 3 bases and J by 0 bases, leaving 12 bases between them. The germline V gene encodes CDR1 LNHDA and CDR2 SQIVND (reference sequence). CDR3 in DNA: TGTGCCAGTAGTATGGGACACCGAAGCTCCTACGAGCAGTACTTC. The encoded protein is CASSMGHRSSYEQYF.

This chain links TRBV19 with TRBJ1-1, with TRBD1 matching 7 bases. The CDR3 is made up of 17 amino acids. The junction had 23 bases not matched to a gene; V was cut back by 5 bases and J by 11 bases. CDR1 LNHDA and CDR2 SQIVND come from the germline V gene (reference sequence). This chain's CDR3 is CASSSGMTVRQGVGAFF. CDR3 in DNA: TGTGCCAGTAGTTCCGGTATGACGGTGCGGCAGGGGGTAGGTGCTTTCTTT.

This sequence joins TRBV6-1 and TRBJ2-3; TRBD2 agrees at 7 bases. Germline lookup yields CDR1 MNHNS and CDR2 SASEGT. Trimming removed 5 bases from V and 8 bases from J; junction bases left unmatched: 10. The length of the CDR3 is 14 residues. The CDR3 DNA sequence: TGTGCCAGCAGTCCCCTCCGCAGCGGGGTTACGCAGTATTTT. This encodes CASSPLRSGVTQYF.

The chain carries TRBV7-2 and TRBJ1-4; the D is unclear. The ends were cut back, 1 base at V and 8 bases at J, with 11 bases in the middle. Germline CDR1 SGHTA, CDR2 FQGNSA. The CDR3 extends over 14 amino acids. CDR3 protein: CASSLGGGGEKLFF. CDR3 nucleotide sequence: TGTGCCAGCAGCTTAGGGGGTGGAGGGGAAAAACTGTTTTTT.

This clone was observed once. The chain couples TRBV6-5 to TRBJ2-5; D might be TRBD1 (6 bases). Germline-derived CDR1 and CDR2 are MNHEY and SVGAGI. This CDR3 is built from 14 residues. V was cut by 2 bases and J by 2 bases, with 9 bases left in between. The CDR3 protein is CASSYQTGQETQYF. CDR3 in DNA: TGTGCCAGCAGTTACCAGACAGGTCAAGAGACCCAGTACTTC.

Points on this clone: The same CDR3 also results from other DNA sequences found in this sample. The CDR3 bases are TGTGCCAGCACCAGGGGGGAGGTTTCCTACGAGCAGTACTTC. It yields the protein CASTRGEVSYEQYF. This chain links TRBV7-9 with TRBJ2-7; possibly TRBD1 for D (7 bases). V lost 7 bases and J lost 1, with 14 bases in between. CDR1 and CDR2 from the germline V gene are SEHNR and FQNEAQ (reference sequence). CDR3 length: 14 residues.

The chain combines TRBV27 with TRBJ2-4; 9 positions match TRBD2. Germline CDR1 is MNHEY and CDR2 is SMNVEV (reference sequence). This CDR3 has 16 amino acids. With 8 bases clipped from V and 9 bases from J, the junction kept 17 bases outside the gene matches. The CDR3 spells CASLSLILAGRGIQYF. DNA for the CDR3: TGTGCCAGCCTTTCCCTGATACTAGCGGGTAGGGGCATTCAGTACTTC.

The chain uses TRBV28 and TRBJ2-1; TRBD2 matches at 7 bases. CDR3 length: 16 residues. With 2 bases clipped from V and 2 bases from J, the junction kept 6 bases outside the gene matches. Germline CDR1 reads MDHEN; CDR2 reads SYDVKM. This CDR3 reads CASSLAGDSPYNEQFF. The CDR3 nucleotides are TGTGCCAGCAGTTTAGCGGGAGACTCCCCCTACAATGAGCAGTTCTTC.

The chain uses TRBV7-2 and TRBJ2-7, with D hard to call. V was pared by 2 bases and J by 7 bases, with 12 bases between. Germline V gene data show CDR1 as SGHTA and CDR2 as FQGNSA. The CDR3 has 13 amino acids. CDR3 residues: CASSLSHGLEQYF. The CDR3 bases are TGTGCCAGCAGCTTATCACATGGGTTAGAGCAGTACTTC.

The V gene is TRBV4-1, the J gene TRBJ2-7; TRBD2 aligns across 14 bases. The CDR3 is 17 amino acids. Germline assignment: CDR1 MGHRA and CDR2 YSYEKL. V gave up 3 bases and J gave up 2 bases; unmatched junction bases: 6. The CDR3 is CASSQQTSGRVPYEQYF. The DNA for the CDR3 is TGCGCCAGCAGCCAGCAGACTAGCGGGAGGGTTCCCTACGAGCAGTACTTC.

The chain links TRBV19 to TRBJ2-7, with D perhaps TRBD2 (6 bases). The CDR3 length is 13 residues. Per the germline V gene, CDR1 is LNHDA and CDR2 is SQIVND (reference sequence). V was pared by 5 bases and J by 6 bases, with 14 bases between. In DNA, the CDR3 is TGTGCCAGTAGTCGGGGGAGGACGACCGAGCAGTACTTC. Its translation is CASSRGRTTEQYF.

V usage is TRBV28 and J usage is TRBJ1-5; possibly TRBD1 for D (5 bases). The V end lost 7 bases, the J end lost 3 bases, and 19 bases lay between the germline ends. Germline-derived CDR1 and CDR2 are MDHEN and SYDVKM. The CDR3 is 16 residues long. CDR3 loop: CASTDEEGRDNQPQHF. In DNA, the CDR3 is TGTGCCAGCACCGATGAGGAGGGGAGGGACAATCAGCCCCAGCATTTT.

The V call is TRBV9, the J call TRBJ1-2; no reliable D call. This CDR3 is 13 amino acids long. With 0 bases removed from V and 2 bases from J, the gap between germline ends came to 5 bases. Germline V gene sequence: CDR1 SGDLS, CDR2 YYNGEE. The CDR3 is CASSVDVNYGYTF. Written as DNA, the CDR3 is TGTGCCAGCAGCGTAGACGTAAACTATGGCTACACCTTC.

The rearrangement uses TRBV18 and TRBJ2-2; D tentatively reads TRBD1 or TRBD2 (5 bases each). Trimming removed 2 bases at V and 2 bases at J, with 9 bases between. The CDR3 loop spans 15 amino acids. Germline assignment: CDR1 KGHSH and CDR2 LQKENI. CDR3 region: CASSPWGTNTGELFF. As DNA, the CDR3 is TGTGCCAGCTCACCATGGGGGACCAACACCGGGGAGCTGTTTTTT.

The chain carries TRBV10-3 and TRBJ1-5; weak D call: TRBD1 (5 bases). This CDR3 spans 13 amino acids. The germline V gene encodes CDR1 ENHRY and CDR2 SYGVKD. Trimming stripped 4 bases from V and 9 bases from J, with 13 bases between. CDR3 nucleotides: TGTGCCATCAGTGTCGAGTTGGGGCGGCCCCAGCATTTT. It is translated as CAISVELGRPQHF.

This clone was seen once. The rearrangement uses TRBV2 and TRBJ2-1, with D perhaps TRBD2 (6 bases). The V gene's germline CDR1 is SNHLY and CDR2 FYNNEI. Trimming stripped 10 bases from V and 1 base from J, with 11 bases between. The CDR3 extends over 13 amino acids. The CDR3 DNA follows: TGTGCCACTTTAGCGGATTCCTACAATGAGCAGTTCTTC. Protein sequence: CATLADSYNEQFF.